The 20 T cell receptor beta chains below come from one sample, sequenced in a study of CD8 T cells in Susac syndrome. After extraction with the RNeasy kit, roughly 0.45 to 1 ug of the RNA was reverse transcribed using random hexamers. One entry per CDR3 protein, called by TCRdb with MiXCR from the immunoSEQ multiplex PCR reads. Of about 280,000 distinct CDR3 sequences listed, about 85% were seen once; the top ten hold over 0.09%. Material: CD8+ T cells from PBMCs. These receptors were collected from a human donor with multiple sclerosis.

This chain joins TRBV11-2 and TRBJ2-1; 7 bases are a match to TRBD2. This CDR3 region has 13 residues. V shed 5 bases and J 3 bases; nucleotides not matched to a gene: 1. Germline-derived CDR1 and CDR2 are SGHAT and FQNNGV. CDR3 loop: CASSGDYYNEQFF. CDR3 nucleotide sequence: TGTGCCAGCAGCGGGGACTACTACAATGAGCAGTTCTTC.

The gene calls are TRBV2 and TRBJ2-1; 7 nucleotides align to TRBD2. Germline assignment: CDR1 SNHLY and CDR2 FYNNEI. V lost 8 bases, J lost 0 bases, and 4 bases stayed unmatched. CDR3 length equals 14 residues. CDR3 region: CASPAGSSYNEQFF. CDR3 coding DNA: TGTGCCAGCCCAGCGGGGAGCTCCTACAATGAGCAGTTCTTC.

V gene TRBV5-5 combines with J gene TRBJ1-5; no clear D. The germline gives CDR1 SGHKS, CDR2 YYEKEE (reference sequence). V was trimmed by 0 bases and J by 2 bases, leaving 12 bases between them. This CDR3 spans 16 amino acids. CDR3 region: CASSLDPGLGNQPQHF. The CDR3 region has the DNA TGTGCCAGCAGCTTGGATCCCGGGCTGGGCAATCAGCCCCAGCATTTT. Together with reference TRBV5-5 and TRBJ1-5, the CDR3 gives the full variable domain: DAGVTQSPTHLIKTRGQQVTLRCSPISGHKSVSWYQQVLGQGPQFIFQYYEKEERGRGNFPDRFSARQFPNYSSELNVNALLLGDSALYLCASSLDPGLGNQPQHFGDGTRLSIL.

This rearrangement joins TRBV28 to TRBJ2-1; 10 nucleotides agree with TRBD2. This CDR3 spans 13 amino acids. CDR1 MDHEN and CDR2 SYDVKM come from the germline V gene. V lost 10 bases, J lost 9 bases, and 9 bases stayed unmatched. The CDR3 DNA sequence: TGTGCCACCCGACCCGGGACTAGCGTTGAGCAGTTCTTC. It yields the protein CATRPGTSVEQFF.

The V and J genes are TRBV7-9 and TRBJ1-1, with unresolved D. This CDR3 spans 13 amino acids. Trimming pared 2 bases from V and 7 bases from J, leaving 11 bases between. Per the germline V gene, CDR1 is SEHNR and CDR2 is FQNEAQ (reference sequence). The CDR3, as DNA: TGTGCCAGCAGCTTACAGGTTGACATTGAAGCTTTCTTT. Amino acids: CASSLQVDIEAFF.

Here the CDR3 reads CASSAYSSPGNTIYF. For the CDR3, the DNA is TGTGCCAGCAGTGCTTACTCTTCGCCAGGAAACACCATATATTTT. The rearrangement joins TRBV27 to TRBJ1-3; D not resolved. V dropped 5 bases and J dropped 4 bases, with 15 bases sitting between them. The CDR3 length is 15 residues. CDR1 and CDR2 from the germline V gene are MNHEY and SMNVEV (reference sequence).

CDR3 sequence: CASSLTRDRGREQYF. The CDR3 nucleotides are TGCGCCAGCAGCTTGACCCGGGACAGGGGGCGAGAGCAGTACTTC. The chain has TRBV5-1 and TRBJ2-7; 12 bases fit TRBD1. The V segment lost 1 base and the J segment 7 bases; nucleotides outside the gene matches: 6. Germline CDR1 and CDR2: SGHRS and YFSETQ. The CDR3 covers 15 residues.

The rearrangement uses TRBV9 and TRBJ2-3; 8 bases fit TRBD2. Trimming removed 4 bases from V and 11 bases from J; junction bases left unmatched: 12. CDR3 size: 14 residues. The germline V gene has CDR1 SGDLS and CDR2 YYNGEE. CDR3 nucleotides: TGTGCCAGCAGCCCCGGGGGGGGCTTGAGCGGGCAGTATTTT. As protein: CASSPGGGLSGQYF.

This chain links TRBV7-2 with TRBJ2-7, with 13 nucleotides matching TRBD2. CDR3 length equals 19 residues. Germline lookup yields CDR1 SGHTA and CDR2 FQGNSA. J lost 6 bases, V lost 0 bases, and 14 bases had no gene match. The CDR3 region is CASSLAWATSGRPVPEQYF. The CDR3 nucleotides are TGTGCCAGCAGCTTAGCCTGGGCGACTAGCGGGAGGCCGGTTCCCGAGCAGTACTTC. Looking up the rest from reference TRBV7-2 and TRBJ2-7 gives the full variable domain: GAGVSQSPSNKVTEKGKDVELRCDPISGHTALYWYRQSLGQGLEFLIYFQGNSAPDKSGLPSDRFSAERTGGSVSTLTIQRTQQEDSAVYLCASSLAWATSGRPVPEQYFGPGTRLTVT.

J is TRBJ2-3 and V is TRBV20-1; 7 bases map to TRBD2. The CDR3 covers 15 residues. Germline V gives CDR1 DFQATT, CDR2 SNEGSKA (reference sequence). V was clipped by 3 bases and J by 5 bases; unmatched bases: 11. DNA of the CDR3: TGCAGTGCTAGTTGGGGGAGGGCCTCGGGAGATACGCAGTATTTT. Its translation: CSASWGRASGDTQYF.

The chain is built from TRBV28 and TRBJ1-5; D ambiguous. In germline, CDR1 is MDHEN, CDR2 SYDVKM. Trimming cost V 2 bases and J 4 bases, with 15 bases left between them. The CDR3 contains 16 residues. This CDR3 reads CASSLGGDRANQPQHF. As DNA, the CDR3 is TGTGCCAGCAGTTTAGGTGGAGATAGGGCTAATCAGCCCCAGCATTTT.

V is TRBV19 and J is TRBJ2-1; D is possibly TRBD1 (5 bases). The germline gives CDR1 LNHDA, CDR2 SQIVND (reference sequence). The CDR3 is 15 residues long. V lost 3 bases and J lost 4, with 13 bases in between. The CDR3 nucleotides are TGTGCCAGTAGTATCGGGCAGGGTCGATACAATGAGCAGTTCTTC. The encoded protein is CASSIGQGRYNEQFF.

This chain joins TRBV7-9 and TRBJ2-3; no clear D gene. This CDR3 comprises 15 residues. Germline V gene sequence: CDR1 SEHNR, CDR2 FQNEAQ (reference sequence). V lost 3 bases to trimming and J lost 0 bases, with 10 bases between them. The CDR3 nucleotides read TGTGCCAGCAGCTTTCCCCCGGAGAGCACAGATACGCAGTATTTT. Its translation: CASSFPPESTDTQYF.

This chain links TRBV7-9 with TRBJ1-1; D possibly corresponds to TRBD1 (5 bases). Trimming pared 7 bases from V and 11 bases from J, leaving 20 bases between. The CDR3 consists of 13 residues. Germline CDR1 SEHNR, CDR2 FQNEAQ (reference sequence). This CDR3 is CASTLLERDLAFF. CDR3 sequence (DNA): TGTGCCAGCACCCTCTTAGAACGGGACCTTGCTTTCTTT.

The chain carries TRBV20-1 and TRBJ2-3, with TRBD2 matching 10 bases. The J segment lost 1 base and the V segment lost 1 base, leaving 5 bases of the junction unmatched. Germline V lookup: CDR1 DFQATT, CDR2 SNEGSKA (reference sequence). The CDR3 has 16 amino acids. CDR3 residues: CSARAKTSGRTDTQYF. The CDR3 DNA sequence: TGCAGTGCTAGAGCAAAGACTAGCGGGCGCACAGATACGCAGTATTTT.

The J gene is TRBJ1-1, the V gene TRBV30; the D is unclear. With 5 bases removed from V and 4 bases from J, the gap between germline ends came to 8 bases. The germline V gene encodes CDR1 GTSNPN and CDR2 SVGIG (reference sequence). This CDR3 has 11 residues. CDR3 loop: CAWGLGTEAFF. CDR3 in DNA: TGTGCCTGGGGACTAGGCACTGAAGCTTTCTTT.

The chain combines TRBV12-3 or TRBV12-4 with TRBJ2-7, with TRBD1 identical over 8 bases. The CDR3 runs 14 residues. V shed 6 bases and J 2 bases; nucleotides not matched to a gene: 6. CDR3 sequence reads: CASSSGQATYEQYF. The CDR3 nucleotides are TGTGCCAGCAGCTCGGGACAGGCTACCTACGAGCAGTACTTC.

The gene calls are TRBV7-9 and TRBJ1-5; D is undetermined. Germline CDR1 reads SEHNR; CDR2 reads FQNEAQ (reference sequence). The CDR3 runs to 12 residues. Trimming stripped 0 bases from V and 8 bases from J, with 5 bases between. Here the CDR3 DNA reads TGTGCCAGCAGCTTAGCGCGGGAGCCCCAGCATTTT. Protein product: CASSLAREPQHF.

The rearrangement joins TRBV24-1 to TRBJ2-1; 7 bases map to TRBD2. There are 13 residues in the CDR3. V lost 7 bases, J lost 6 bases, and 5 bases stayed unmatched. Looked up from germline, CDR1 is KGHDR and CDR2 is SFDVKD. CDR3 in amino acids: CATRGGDGNEQFF. CDR3 nucleotide sequence: TGTGCCACCAGGGGGGGGGACGGCAATGAGCAGTTCTTC.

The chain is built from TRBV27 and TRBJ2-5, with D perhaps matching TRBD2 (5 bases). The CDR3 loop spans 14 amino acids. The ends were cut back, 10 bases at V and 0 bases at J, with 15 bases in the middle. Germline CDR1 reads MNHEY; CDR2 reads SMNVEV (reference sequence). The CDR3 DNA sequence: TGTGCCACCTCTAGCAGGCGGTACCAAGAGACCCAGTACTTC. Its protein is CATSSRRYQETQYF.